The 13 T cell receptor beta chains below were found in one sample sequenced in a study of cytomegalovirus exposure and HLA in healthy donors. It was with 60 Vbeta and 13 Jbeta primers that the PCR ran. Some clones are missing from TCRdb's copy, which holds only in-frame ones; the method was immunoSEQ multiplex PCR. This sample carries about 90,000 clones, less than 80% of them seen once, and the ten largest clones take more than 20%. What was sequenced was PBMCs. The source of these receptors is a young man in good health and CMV-seropositive.

The chain is built from TRBV5-1 and TRBJ1-4; the D gene is possibly TRBD1 (6 bases). This CDR3 has 15 amino acids. Per the germline V gene, CDR1 is SGHRS and CDR2 is YFSETQ. Trimming stripped 0 bases from V and 0 bases from J, with 6 bases between. CDR3 DNA sequence: TGCGCCAGCAGCTTGGAGGGGGCAACTAATGAAAAACTGTTTTTT. This codes for CASSLEGATNEKLFF.

V gene TRBV14 combines with J gene TRBJ2-3; 8 nucleotides align to TRBD2. Trimming took 1 base from V and 2 from J; bases not matched to a gene: 5. The CDR3 has 16 amino acids. The germline V gene has CDR1 SGHDN and CDR2 FVKESK. The CDR3 coding sequence is TGTGCCAGCAGCCAAGTTTTAGCGGGACTCACAGATACGCAGTATTTT. Protein product: CASSQVLAGLTDTQYF.

V usage is TRBV30 and J usage is TRBJ2-7; D is ambiguous. The germline CDR1 and CDR2 sequences are GTSNPN and SVGIG (reference sequence). With 4 bases removed from V and 2 bases from J, the gap between germline ends came to 15 bases. The CDR3 loop spans 14 amino acids. The CDR3 is CAWTDSRQTYEQYF. In DNA form, the CDR3 reads TGTGCCTGGACCGATTCCCGACAAACCTACGAGCAGTACTTC.

This clone has just one count. The V and J genes are TRBV5-1 and TRBJ2-7; a possible D gene is TRBD2 (6 bases). V lost 2 bases to trimming and J lost 2 bases, with 11 bases between them. Germline V gene lookup returns CDR1 SGHRS and CDR2 YFSETQ. The CDR3 has 14 amino acids. The CDR3 bases are TGCGCCAGCAGCTTAACCGGGACTCCCTACGAGCAGTACTTC. Protein sequence: CASSLTGTPYEQYF.

This clone has just a few counts. The V and J genes are TRBV6-6 and TRBJ1-5; 7 bases agree with TRBD1. CDR1 is MNHNY and CDR2 is SVGAGI in the germline V gene (reference sequence). J was trimmed by 2 bases and V by 10 bases; bases with no gene match: 5. The CDR3 has 13 residues. The CDR3, as DNA: TGTGCCACGACAGGGATTGGCAATCAGCCCCAGCATTTT. Translated: CATTGIGNQPQHF.

The chain couples TRBV5-8 to TRBJ1-1; possibly TRBD1 for D (5 bases). V lost 0 bases and J 3 bases, leaving 9 bases between the germline ends. The germline V gene encodes CDR1 SGHTS and CDR2 YDEGEE. CDR3 length equals 14 residues. Written as DNA, the CDR3 is TGTGCCAGCAGCTTGGCAGGGTGGGACACTGAAGCTTTCTTT. Protein product: CASSLAGWDTEAFF.

V is TRBV7-2 and J is TRBJ1-4; weak D call: TRBD1 (5 bases). Germline V gene lookup returns CDR1 SGHTA and CDR2 FQGNSA. With 5 bases removed from V and 8 bases from J, the gap between germline ends came to 21 bases. The CDR3 runs to 16 residues. CDR3 coding DNA: TGTGCCAGCAGCCGGGGGGGAGGTCTTAGTGGGGAAAAACTGTTTTTT. It translates to CASSRGGGLSGEKLFF.

The chain uses TRBV27 and TRBJ1-6, with a tentative D call TRBD1 (6 bases). The CDR3 is 17 amino acids. Germline CDR1 is MNHEY and CDR2 is SMNVEV (reference sequence). V shed 3 bases and J shed 5 bases, with 17 bases lying between them. The CDR3 coding sequence is TGTGCCAGCAGTTTCGCCCCGGTAAACAGGGATAATTCACCCCTCCACTTT. Translating it yields CASSFAPVNRDNSPLHF.

J is TRBJ2-7 and V is TRBV6-1; D not certain. With 7 bases removed from V and 7 bases from J, the gap between germline ends came to 23 bases. CDR1 is MNHNS and CDR2 is SASEGT in the germline V gene. This CDR3 spans 15 amino acids. DNA of the CDR3: TGTGCCAGCACCCCCCAGAGCGTCGCCCCTACAGAGCAGTACTTC. Translation: CASTPQSVAPTEQYF.

This clone has more than one count but fewer than ten. The gene calls are TRBV7-9 and TRBJ2-7, with no clear D. The CDR3 has 15 residues. CDR1 and CDR2 from the germline V gene are SEHNR and FQNEAQ (reference sequence). Trimming stripped 1 base from V and 5 bases from J, with 15 bases between. The CDR3 sequence is CASSLEYLNTHEQYF. CDR3 bases: TGTGCCAGCAGCTTAGAGTACCTAAATACCCACGAGCAGTACTTC.

The V gene is TRBV29-1, the J gene TRBJ2-1, with unresolved D. The CDR3 length is 13 residues. V was pared by 0 bases and J by 2 bases, with 5 bases between. Germline CDR1 and CDR2: SQVTM and ANQGSEA. The DNA for the CDR3 is TGCAGCGTTGAAGAGCCAGCCTACAATGAGCAGTTCTTC. Protein sequence: CSVEEPAYNEQFF.

The chain has TRBV6-5 and TRBJ1-1; D remains unclear. CDR3 length: 13 residues. V lost 5 bases and J lost 4, with 11 bases in between. Germline assignment: CDR1 MNHEY and CDR2 SVGAGI. The CDR3 here is CASSHSEGTEAFF. The DNA for the CDR3 is TGTGCCAGCAGTCATTCCGAGGGCACTGAAGCTTTCTTT.

The chain is built from TRBV28 and TRBJ1-1, with a possible D match to TRBD1 (5 bases). This CDR3 spans 13 amino acids. With 6 bases removed from V and 1 base from J, the gap between germline ends came to 9 bases. Per germline, CDR1 MDHEN and CDR2 SYDVKM. DNA for the CDR3: TGTGCCAGCAGACCAACAGGGAACACTGAAGCTTTCTTT. Its protein is CASRPTGNTEAFF.